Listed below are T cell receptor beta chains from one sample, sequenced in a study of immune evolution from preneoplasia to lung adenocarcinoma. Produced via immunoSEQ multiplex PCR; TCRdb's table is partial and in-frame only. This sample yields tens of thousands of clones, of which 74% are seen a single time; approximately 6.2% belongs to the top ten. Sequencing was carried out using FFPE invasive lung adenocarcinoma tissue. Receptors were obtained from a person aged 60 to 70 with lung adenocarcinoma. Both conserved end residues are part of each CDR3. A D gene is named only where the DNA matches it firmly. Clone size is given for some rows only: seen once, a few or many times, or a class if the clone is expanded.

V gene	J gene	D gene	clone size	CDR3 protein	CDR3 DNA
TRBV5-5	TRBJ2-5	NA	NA	CASSRELQETQYF	TGTGCCAGCAGCCGGGAGTTGCAAGAGACCCAGTACTTC
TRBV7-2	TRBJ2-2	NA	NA	CASSHRIGGELFF	TGTGCCAGCAGCCATCGAATAGGGGGGGAGCTGTTTTTT
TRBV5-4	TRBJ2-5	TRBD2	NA	CASGLAGVETQYF	TGTGCCAGCGGACTAGCGGGAGTGGAGACCCAGTACTTC
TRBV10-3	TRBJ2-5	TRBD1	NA	CAISESGQGKETQYF	TGTGCCATCAGTGAGTCCGGACAGGGGAAAGAGACCCAGTACTTC
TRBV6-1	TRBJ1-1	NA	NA	CASSEQPRPEAFF	TGTGCCAGCAGTGAACAACCTCGCCCTGAAGCTTTCTTT
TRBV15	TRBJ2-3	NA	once	CATSRASEVTDTQYF	TGTGCCACCAGCAGAGCGTCGGAGGTAACAGATACGCAGTATTTT
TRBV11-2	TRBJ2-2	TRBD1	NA	CASSPRDRDNTGELFF	TGTGCCAGCAGCCCACGGGACAGGGACAACACCGGGGAGCTGTTTTTT
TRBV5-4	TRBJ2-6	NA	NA	CASSPRGTSGANVLTF	TGTGCCAGCAGCCCTCGGGGTACTTCTGGGGCCAACGTCCTGACTTTC
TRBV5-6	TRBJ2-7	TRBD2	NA	CASSYLAGRSREQYF	TGTGCCAGCAGCTACCTAGCGGGACGGTCGCGCGAGCAGTACTTC
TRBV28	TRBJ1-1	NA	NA	CASSLLSGTEAFF	TGTGCCAGCAGTTTGTTATCGGGCACTGAAGCTTTCTTT
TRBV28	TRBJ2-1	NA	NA	CASSLRASRGIFYNEQFF	TGTGCCAGCAGTTTAAGGGCTAGCCGGGGGATTTTCTACAATGAGCAGTTCTTC
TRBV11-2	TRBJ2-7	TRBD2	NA	CASSSLAGGPTEQYF	TGTGCCAGCAGCTCCTTAGCGGGAGGGCCGACTGAGCAGTACTTC
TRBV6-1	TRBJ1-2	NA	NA	CASSERIEGPRMGYTF	TGTGCCAGCAGTGAAAGAATTGAGGGCCCTCGTATGGGCTACACCTTC
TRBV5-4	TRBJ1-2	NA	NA	CASSLESYPRRGYTF	TGTGCCAGCAGCTTGGAGTCATATCCCCGGAGGGGCTACACCTTC
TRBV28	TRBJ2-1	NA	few	CALSPPTNNEQFF	TGTGCCTTATCCCCCCCCACAAACAATGAGCAGTTCTTC
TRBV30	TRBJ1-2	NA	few	CAWSGGQLGPLNYGYTF	TGTGCCTGGAGTGGCGGACAGCTGGGGCCCTTGAACTATGGCTACACCTTC
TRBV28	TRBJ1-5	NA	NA	CASSLFGGGNQPQHF	TGTGCCAGCAGTTTATTTGGAGGGGGCAATCAGCCCCAGCATTTT
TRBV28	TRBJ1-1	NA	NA	CASSYRATEAFF	TGTGCCAGCAGTTACAGGGCCACTGAAGCTTTCTTT
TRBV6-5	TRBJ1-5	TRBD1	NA	CASRKGASVQPQHF	TGTGCCAGCAGGAAGGGGGCTTCTGTTCAGCCCCAGCATTTT
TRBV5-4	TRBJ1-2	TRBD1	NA	CASSPFGQGGYGYTF	TGTGCCAGCAGCCCGTTTGGACAGGGGGGGTATGGCTACACCTTC
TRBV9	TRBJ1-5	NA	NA	CASSPDQGNQPQHF	TGTGCCAGCAGCCCAGACCAGGGCAATCAGCCCCAGCATTTT
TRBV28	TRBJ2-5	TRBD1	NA	CASSSPTGEETQYF	TGTGCCAGCAGTTCCCCGACAGGGGAGGAGACCCAGTACTTC
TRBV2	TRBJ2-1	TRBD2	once	CASTPGLAGGGEQFF	TGTGCCAGCACCCCAGGACTAGCGGGAGGTGGGGAGCAGTTCTTC
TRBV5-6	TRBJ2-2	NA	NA	CASSPTRNTGELFF	TGTGCCAGCAGCCCTACGCGGAACACCGGGGAGCTGTTTTTT
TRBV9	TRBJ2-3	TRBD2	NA	CASSSSRTSENDNTDTQYF	TGTGCCAGCAGCTCCTCGAGGACTAGCGAAAACGACAACACAGATACGCAGTATTTT
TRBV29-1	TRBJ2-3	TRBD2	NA	CSVEGGLAGADTQYF	TGCAGCGTTGAGGGCGGGCTAGCGGGAGCAGATACGCAGTATTTT
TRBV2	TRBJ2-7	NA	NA	CASSNVESYEQYF	TGTGCCAGCAGTAATGTGGAGTCCTACGAGCAGTACTTC
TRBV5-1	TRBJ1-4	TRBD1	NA	CASSTLGQGSGEKLFF	TGCGCCAGCAGCACTTTAGGACAGGGTTCGGGGGAAAAACTGTTTTTT
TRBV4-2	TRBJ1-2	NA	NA	CASSQADRGSYGYTF	TGTGCCAGCAGCCAAGCTGATCGGGGATCCTATGGCTACACCTTC
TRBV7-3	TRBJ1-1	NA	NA	CASSSYRNTEAFF	TGTGCCAGCAGCTCCTACAGGAACACTGAAGCTTTCTTT
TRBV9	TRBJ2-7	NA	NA	CASSVATSNEQYF	TGTGCCAGCAGCGTAGCTACGAGCAACGAGCAGTACTTC
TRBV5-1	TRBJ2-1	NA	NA	CASSLVREQFF	TGCGCCAGCAGCTTGGTGCGTGAGCAGTTCTTC
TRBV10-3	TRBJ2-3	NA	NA	CAISEEASPDTQYF	TGTGCCATCAGTGAGGAAGCCAGCCCAGATACGCAGTATTTT
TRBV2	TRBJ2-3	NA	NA	CASSSLTGDTQYF	TGTGCCAGCAGTTCCCTTACGGGAGATACGCAGTATTTT
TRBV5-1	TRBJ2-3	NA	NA	CASSLPTDTQYF	TGCGCCAGCAGCCTACCCACAGATACGCAGTATTTT
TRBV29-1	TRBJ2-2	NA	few	CSVVPPSGELFF	TGCAGCGTTGTCCCACCCTCGGGGGAGCTGTTTTTT
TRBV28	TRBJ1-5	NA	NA	CASSLGPDNQPQHF	TGTGCCAGCAGCCTGGGCCCAGATAATCAGCCCCAGCATTTT
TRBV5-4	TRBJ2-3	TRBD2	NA	CASSLSGLTSDTQYF	TGTGCCAGCAGCTTGTCGGGACTAACCTCAGATACGCAGTATTTT
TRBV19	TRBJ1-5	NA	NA	CASSITLYRPQHF	TGTGCCAGTAGTATAACCTTATATCGGCCCCAGCATTTT
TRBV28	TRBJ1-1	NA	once	CASSNWGDMNTEAFF	TGTGCCAGCAGCAATTGGGGGGACATGAACACTGAAGCTTTCTTT
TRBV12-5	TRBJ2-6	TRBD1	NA	CASGAAGTGGSGANVLTF	TGTGCTAGTGGTGCTGCCGGGACAGGGGGCTCTGGGGCCAACGTCCTGACTTTC